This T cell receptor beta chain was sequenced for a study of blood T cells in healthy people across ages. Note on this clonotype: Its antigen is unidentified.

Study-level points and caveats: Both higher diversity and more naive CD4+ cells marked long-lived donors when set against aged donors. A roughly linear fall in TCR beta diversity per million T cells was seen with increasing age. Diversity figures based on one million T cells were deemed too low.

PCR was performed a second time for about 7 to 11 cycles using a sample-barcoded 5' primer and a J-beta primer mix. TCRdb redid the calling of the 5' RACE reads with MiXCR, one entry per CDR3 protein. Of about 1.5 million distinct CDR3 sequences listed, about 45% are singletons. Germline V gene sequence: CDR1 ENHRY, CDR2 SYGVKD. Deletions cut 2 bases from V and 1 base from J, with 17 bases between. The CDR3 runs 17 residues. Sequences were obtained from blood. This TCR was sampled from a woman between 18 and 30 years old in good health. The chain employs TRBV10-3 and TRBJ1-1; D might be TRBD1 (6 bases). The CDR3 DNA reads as TGTGCCATCAGTGAGACAGATGTCAGGGGAGGGAACACTGAAGCTTTCTTT. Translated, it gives CAISETDVRGGNTEAFF.